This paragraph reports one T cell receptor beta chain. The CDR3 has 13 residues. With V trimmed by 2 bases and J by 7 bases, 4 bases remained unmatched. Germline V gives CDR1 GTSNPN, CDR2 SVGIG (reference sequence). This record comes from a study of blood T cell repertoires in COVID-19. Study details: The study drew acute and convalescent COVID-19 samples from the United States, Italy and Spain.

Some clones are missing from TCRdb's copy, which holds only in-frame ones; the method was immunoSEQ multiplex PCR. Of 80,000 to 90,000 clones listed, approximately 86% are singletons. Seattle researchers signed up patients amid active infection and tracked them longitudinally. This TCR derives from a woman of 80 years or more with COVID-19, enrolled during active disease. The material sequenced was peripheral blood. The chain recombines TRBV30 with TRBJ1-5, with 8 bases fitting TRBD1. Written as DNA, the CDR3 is TGTGCCTGGAGTACAGGGGGGCAACAGCCCCAGCATTTT. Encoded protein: CAWSTGGQQPQHF. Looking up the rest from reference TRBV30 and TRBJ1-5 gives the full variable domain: SQTIHQWPATLVQPVGSPLSLECTVEGTSNPNLYWYRQAAGRGLQLLFYSVGIGQISSEVPQNLSASRPQDRQFILSSKKLLLSDSGFYLCAWSTGGQQPQHFGDGTRLSIL.